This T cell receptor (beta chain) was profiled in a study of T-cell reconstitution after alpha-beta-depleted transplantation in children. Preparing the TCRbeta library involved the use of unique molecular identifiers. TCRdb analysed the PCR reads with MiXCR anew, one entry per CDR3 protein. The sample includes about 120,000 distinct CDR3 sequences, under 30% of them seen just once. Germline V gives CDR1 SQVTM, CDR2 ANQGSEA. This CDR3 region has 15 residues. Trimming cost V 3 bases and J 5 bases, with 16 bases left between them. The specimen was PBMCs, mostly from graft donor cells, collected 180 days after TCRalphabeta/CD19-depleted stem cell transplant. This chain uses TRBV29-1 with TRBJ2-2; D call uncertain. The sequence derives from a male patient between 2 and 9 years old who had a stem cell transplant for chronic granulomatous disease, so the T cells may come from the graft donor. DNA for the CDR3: TGCAGCGTTGATGCTGGGTCAGCCTCGACCGGGGAGCTGTTTTTT. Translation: CSVDAGSASTGELFF.